These 10 T cell receptor beta chains originate from one sample sequenced in a study of OX40 agonist ivuxolimab in advanced cancers. Here immunoSEQ multiplex PCR was the method, and the copy in TCRdb shows in-frame clones only, minus some. The sample gives around 80,000 clones, 85% of which show up once; 0.5% to 0.55% is in the top ten. The sample in question was CD4+ or CD8+ T cells sorted from blood, obtained in a trial of the OX40 agonist ivuxolimab. These receptor sequences come from an adult with an advanced solid tumor such as melanoma, head and neck, liver or kidney cancer.

V usage is TRBV27 and J usage is TRBJ1-6; D is unclear. Per the germline V gene, CDR1 is MNHEY and CDR2 is SMNVEV (reference sequence). The CDR3 spans 16 residues. The V end lost 0 bases, the J end lost 2 bases, and 8 bases lay between the germline ends. CDR3 loop: CASSLSNLAYNSPLHF. The CDR3 nucleotides are TGTGCCAGCAGTTTATCTAATCTCGCCTATAATTCACCCCTCCACTTT.

The V call is TRBV4-1, the J call TRBJ2-1, with D uncertain. V was clipped by 3 bases and J by 7 bases, with 4 bases between them. Germline V CDR1 and CDR2: MGHRA, YSYEKL. There are 11 residues in the CDR3. As DNA, the CDR3 is TGCGCCAGCAGCCAGATGAATGAGCAGTTCTTC. As protein: CASSQMNEQFF.

This chain uses TRBV7-3 with TRBJ2-3, with a tentative D call TRBD2 (6 bases). The V and J ends lost 5 bases and 0 bases respectively, with 12 bases between them. Germline V gene sequence: CDR1 SGHTA, CDR2 FQGTGA. The CDR3 is 15 amino acids. CDR3 residues: CASSLLAASTDTQYF. CDR3 DNA: TGTGCCAGCAGCCTTTTAGCGGCCAGCACAGATACGCAGTATTTT. The entire variable domain, with the rest obtained from reference TRBV7-3 and TRBJ2-3, is as follows: GAGVSQTPSNKVTEKGKYVELRCDPISGHTALYWYRQSLGQGPEFLIYFQGTGAADDSGLPNDRFFAVRPEGSVSTLKIQRTERGDSAVYLCASSLLAASTDTQYFGPGTRLTVL.

The J gene is TRBJ2-3, the V gene TRBV9; unclear D gene. The germline CDR1 and CDR2 sequences are SGDLS and YYNGEE. The CDR3 covers 13 residues. V lost 0 bases, J lost 5 bases, and 7 bases lay in between. The CDR3 DNA follows: TGTGCCAGCAGCGTAGGGCCCGGAGATACGCAGTATTTT. This codes for CASSVGPGDTQYF.

This chain uses TRBV5-1 with TRBJ1-1; 8 nucleotides align to TRBD1. Losses at the gene ends were 0 bases for V and 4 bases for J; bases not matched to a gene: 2. Per germline, CDR1 SGHRS and CDR2 YFSETQ. The CDR3 length is 14 residues. CDR3 sequence reads: CASSLGQGPTEAFF. The CDR3 region has the DNA TGCGCCAGCAGCTTGGGACAGGGGCCCACTGAAGCTTTCTTT.

The chain links TRBV6-4 to TRBJ1-1; D not certain. The V end was cut by 2 bases, the J end by 4 bases, with 11 bases between. Germline lookup yields CDR1 MRHNA and CDR2 SNTAGT. The CDR3 has 14 amino acids. This CDR3 reads CASSDTSRGTEAFF. As DNA, the CDR3 is TGTGCCAGCAGTGACACGTCACGGGGCACTGAAGCTTTCTTT.

This chain connects TRBV4-2 to TRBJ2-1; 10 positions match TRBD2. The CDR3 is 16 residues long. Trimming took 0 bases from V and 10 from J; bases not matched to a gene: 9. Looked up from germline, CDR1 is LGHNA and CDR2 is YNFKEQ. CDR3 sequence (DNA): TGTGCCAGCAGCCAAGATACGAGCGGGGGGGCCAAGGAGCAGTTCTTC. Translated, it gives CASSQDTSGGAKEQFF.

This clone was seen just once. The chain uses TRBV18 and TRBJ2-3; D is uncertain. The CDR3 is 12 amino acids. The germline gives CDR1 KGHSH, CDR2 LQKENI. V shed 2 bases and J shed 2 bases, with 2 bases lying between them. The CDR3 coding sequence is TGTGCCAGCTCACCAACCACAGATACGCAGTATTTT. Translating gives CASSPTTDTQYF. Using reference TRBV18 and TRBJ2-3 for the parts outside the CDR3, the full variable domain is NAGVMQNPRHLVRRRGQEARLRCSPMKGHSHVYWYRQLPEEGLKFMVYLQKENIIDESGMPKERFSAEFPKEGPSILRIQQVVRGDSAAYFCASSPTTDTQYFGPGTRLTVL.

CDR3 loop: CAGRGLANEKLFF. The CDR3 DNA reads TGTGCCGGGAGGGGGCTGGCTAATGAAAAACTGTTTTTT. The chain couples TRBV6-1 to TRBJ1-4, with 7 bases aligning to TRBD1. CDR1 MNHNS and CDR2 SASEGT come from the germline V gene. The CDR3 covers 13 residues. Losses at the gene ends were 11 bases for V and 3 bases for J; bases not matched to a gene: 6.

The J gene is TRBJ1-2, the V gene TRBV10-3, with 8 bases identical to TRBD1. Unmatched junction bases numbered 1, after V lost 0 bases and J lost 7 bases. The CDR3 totals 13 residues. The germline gives CDR1 ENHRY, CDR2 SYGVKD. Written as DNA, the CDR3 is TGTGCCATCAGTGAGTCCAGGGGGCTTGGCTACACCTTC. Its protein product is CAISESRGLGYTF.